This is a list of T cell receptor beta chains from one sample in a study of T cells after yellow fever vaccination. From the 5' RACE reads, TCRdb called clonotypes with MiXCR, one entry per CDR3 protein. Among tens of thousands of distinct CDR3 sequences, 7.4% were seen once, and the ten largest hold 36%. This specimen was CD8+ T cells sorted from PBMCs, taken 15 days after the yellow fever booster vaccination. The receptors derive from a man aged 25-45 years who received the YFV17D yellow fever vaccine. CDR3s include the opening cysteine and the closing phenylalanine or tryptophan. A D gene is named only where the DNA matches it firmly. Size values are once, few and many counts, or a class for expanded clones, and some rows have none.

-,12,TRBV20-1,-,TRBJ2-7,TGCAGCTACCGGGACGGAGCCTACGAGCAGTACTTC,CSYRDGAYEQYF
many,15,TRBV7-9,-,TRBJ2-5,TGTGCCAGCAGCTTAGCTCAGGGGAGTCAAGAGACCCAGTACTTC,CASSLAQGSQETQYF
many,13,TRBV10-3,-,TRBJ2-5,TGTGCCATCAGTGAGTGGGGGGTGGAGACCCAGTACTTC,CAISEWGVETQYF
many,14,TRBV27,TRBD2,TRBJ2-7,TGTGCCAGCAGTTTATCGATGGCGGGAGACGAGCAGTACTTC,CASSLSMAGDEQYF
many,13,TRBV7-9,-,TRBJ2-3,TGTGCCAGCAGCCTTCCCCACAGCGATACGCAGTATTTT,CASSLPHSDTQYF
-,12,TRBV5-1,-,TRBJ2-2,TGCGCCAGCAGCAGGCCTGACGGGGAGCTGTTTTTT,CASSRPDGELFF
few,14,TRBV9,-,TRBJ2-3,TGTGCCAGCAGAGAGGGAGTCATGACAGACACGCAGTATTTT,CASREGVMTDTQYF
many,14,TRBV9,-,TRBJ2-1,TGTGCCAGCAGCGTAGGAAACAGGGTCAATGAGCAGTTCTTC,CASSVGNRVNEQFF
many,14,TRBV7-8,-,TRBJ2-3,TGTGCCAGCAGCTTAGTTACCGCTCAAGATACGCAGTATTTT,CASSLVTAQDTQYF
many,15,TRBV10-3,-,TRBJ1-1,TGTGCCATCAGTGCCCAGTCCGAGGGAGACAGATTAGCTTTCTTT,CAISAQSEGDRLAFF
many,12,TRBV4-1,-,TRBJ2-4,TGCGCCAGCAGCGGCGGTAAAAACATTCAGTACTTC,CASSGGKNIQYF
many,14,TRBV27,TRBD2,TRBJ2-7,TGTGCCAGCAGTTCTCTAGCGGGCCTCTACGAGCAGTACTTC,CASSSLAGLYEQYF
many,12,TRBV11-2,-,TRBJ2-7,TGTGCCAGCAGCTTAAGGTCCTACGAGCAGTACTTC,CASSLRSYEQYF
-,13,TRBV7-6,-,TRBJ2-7,TGTGCCAGCAGCTTAAGTGGTTCCGGCGAGCAGTACTTC,CASSLSGSGEQYF
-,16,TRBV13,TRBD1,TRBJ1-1,TGTGCCAGCAGCTTTAGGGACAGGGGGCCGAAAACTGAAGCTTTCTTT,CASSFRDRGPKTEAFF
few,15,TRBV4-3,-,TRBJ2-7,TGCGCCAGCAGCCAAGACGCTAGCACCGTGTACGAGCAGTACTTC,CASSQDASTVYEQYF
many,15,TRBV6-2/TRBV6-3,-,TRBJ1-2,TGTGCCAGCAGTGCTTTGGCGGCCCTTGATCATGGCTACACCTTC,CASSALAALDHGYTF
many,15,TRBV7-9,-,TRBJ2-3,TGTGCCAGCAGCTTTACGACCGGGGGCACAGATACGCAGTATTTT,CASSFTTGGTDTQYF
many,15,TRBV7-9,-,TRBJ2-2,TGTGCCAGCAGCCTCACCGACAGGACGCCCGGGGAGCTGTTTTTT,CASSLTDRTPGELFF
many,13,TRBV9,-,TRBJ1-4,TGTGCCAGCAGCGTCGACAGCTCAGAAAAACTGTTTTTT,CASSVDSSEKLFF
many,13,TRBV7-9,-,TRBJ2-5,TGTGCCAGCAGCCCGGTGGGGGGAGAGACCCAGTACTTC,CASSPVGGETQYF
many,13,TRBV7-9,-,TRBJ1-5,TGTGCCAGCAGTCAGGGAGTTTTACAGCCCCAGCATTTT,CASSQGVLQPQHF
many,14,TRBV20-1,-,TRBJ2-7,TGCAGTGCTAGAGATCTGCAGGGAACCTACGAGCAGTACTTC,CSARDLQGTYEQYF
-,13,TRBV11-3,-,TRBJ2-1,TGTGCCAGCAGCTTAGGGGATAACAATGAGCAGTTCTTC,CASSLGDNNEQFF
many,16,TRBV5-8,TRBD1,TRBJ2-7,TGTGCCAGCAGCTTGGTAGGGACAGGGAAGGACTACGAGCAGTACTTC,CASSLVGTGKDYEQYF
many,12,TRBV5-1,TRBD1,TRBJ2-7,TGCGCCAGCAGCGCGACAGGGGTCGAGCAGTACTTC,CASSATGVEQYF
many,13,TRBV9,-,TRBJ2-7,TGTGCCAGCAGCGTAGCGGGTTCCTACGAGCAGTACTTC,CASSVAGSYEQYF
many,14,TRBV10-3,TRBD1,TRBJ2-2,TGTGCCATCAGTTGGACAGGGGGTGCCGGGGAGCTGTTTTTT,CAISWTGGAGELFF
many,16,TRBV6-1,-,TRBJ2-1,TGTGCCAGCAGTGTATTGAGTGGGAGCTCCTACAATGAGCAGTTCTTC,CASSVLSGSSYNEQFF
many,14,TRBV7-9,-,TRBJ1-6,TGTGCCAGCACGGATAGCTCCTATAATTCACCCCTCCACTTT,CASTDSSYNSPLHF
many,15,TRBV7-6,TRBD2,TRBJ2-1,TGTGCCAGCAGCTTGGGGACTAGCGGGGTCAATGAGCAGTTCTTC,CASSLGTSGVNEQFF
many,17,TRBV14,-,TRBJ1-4,TGTGCCAGCAGCCAAGATCATGCGGAGACCCTTAATGAAAAACTGTTTTTT,CASSQDHAETLNEKLFF
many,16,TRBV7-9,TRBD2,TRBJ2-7,TGTGCCAGCAGCCCGGGACTAGCGGGGACCTCCTACGAGCAGTACTTC,CASSPGLAGTSYEQYF
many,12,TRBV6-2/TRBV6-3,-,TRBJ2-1,TGTGCCAGCAGTTATAGCCAGCACGCCGAATTCTTC,CASSYSQHAEFF
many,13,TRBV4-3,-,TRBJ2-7,TGCGCCAGCAGCCAAGATATTCTGGCAGGGCAGTACTTC,CASSQDILAGQYF
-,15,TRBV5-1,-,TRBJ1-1,TGCGCCAGCAGCTTCACGGGTGGGGGGAACACTGAAGCTTTCTTT,CASSFTGGGNTEAFF
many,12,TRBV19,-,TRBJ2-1,TGTGCCAGTGGGGCAGGGGACAATGAGCAGTTCTTC,CASGAGDNEQFF
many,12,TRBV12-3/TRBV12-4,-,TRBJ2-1,TGTGCCAGCAGCGTTGAGGGGATTCCTTGGTTCTTC,CASSVEGIPWFF
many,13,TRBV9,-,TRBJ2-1,TGTGCCAGCAGCGTAGGGTGGGCCAATGAGCAGTTCTTC,CASSVGWANEQFF
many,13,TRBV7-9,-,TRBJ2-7,TGTGCCTCCTGTCCGGACGCCACCTACGAGCAGTACTTC,CASCPDATYEQYF
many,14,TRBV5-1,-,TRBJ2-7,TGCGCCAGCAGCTTGGTGTCCGGATCCTACGAGCAGTACTTC,CASSLVSGSYEQYF
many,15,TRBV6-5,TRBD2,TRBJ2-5,TGTGCCAGCAGTTACGCGGGAGGGCCAGGGGAGACCCAGTACTTC,CASSYAGGPGETQYF
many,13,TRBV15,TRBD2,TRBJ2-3,TGTGCCACCGGGGGTAGCGGGGCAGATACGCAGTATTTT,CATGGSGADTQYF
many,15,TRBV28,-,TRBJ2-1,TGTGCCAGCAGTTTATCCTCCGCCGGGAGCAATGAGCAGTTCTTC,CASSLSSAGSNEQFF
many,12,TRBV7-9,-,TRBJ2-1,TGTGCCAGCAGCTACGCCTTGAATGAGCAGTTCTTC,CASSYALNEQFF
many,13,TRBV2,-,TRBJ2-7,TGTGCCAGCAATCTACGGGATCAGCCCGAGCAGTACTTC,CASNLRDQPEQYF
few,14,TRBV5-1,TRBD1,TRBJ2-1,TGCGCCAGCAGCCCCCGGACAGGGGCTCATGAGCAGTTCTTC,CASSPRTGAHEQFF
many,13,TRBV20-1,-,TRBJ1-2,TGCAGTGCTAGAGATAACGATAACTATGGCTACACCTTC,CSARDNDNYGYTF
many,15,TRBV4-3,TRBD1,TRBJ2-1,TGCGCCAGCAGCCAAGTCCCCCTATCGGGACAGGGTTCTTTCTTC,CASSQVPLSGQGSFF
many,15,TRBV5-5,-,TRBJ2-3,TGTGCCAGCAGCTACAACTTGGGACTCCACCTTACGCAGTATTTT,CASSYNLGLHLTQYF
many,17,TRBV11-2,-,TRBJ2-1,TGTGCCAGCAGCCACCCAGGATCCGCTTTATCCTACAATGAGCAGTTCTTC,CASSHPGSALSYNEQFF
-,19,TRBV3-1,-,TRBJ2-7,TGTGCCTCCTGCCAAGCCCTGGACAGGGCTAGCGGAACCTCCTACGAGCAGTACTTC,CASCQALDRASGTSYEQYF